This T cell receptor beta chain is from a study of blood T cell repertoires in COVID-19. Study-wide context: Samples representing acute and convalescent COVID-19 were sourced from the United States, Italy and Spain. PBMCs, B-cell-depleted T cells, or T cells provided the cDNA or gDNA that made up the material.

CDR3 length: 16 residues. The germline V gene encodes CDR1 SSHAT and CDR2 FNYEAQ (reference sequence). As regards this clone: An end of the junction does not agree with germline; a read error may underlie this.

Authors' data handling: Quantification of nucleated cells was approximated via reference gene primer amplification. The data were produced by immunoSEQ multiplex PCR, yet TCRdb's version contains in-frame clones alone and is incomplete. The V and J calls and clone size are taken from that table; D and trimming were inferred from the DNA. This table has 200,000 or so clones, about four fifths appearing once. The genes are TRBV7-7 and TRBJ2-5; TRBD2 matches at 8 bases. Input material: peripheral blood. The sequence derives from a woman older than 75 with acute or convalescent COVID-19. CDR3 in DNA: TGTGCTAGCAGCCCAAGGTCCGGGACTAGTGGAGAGACCCAGTACTTC. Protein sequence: CASSPRSGTSGETQYF.